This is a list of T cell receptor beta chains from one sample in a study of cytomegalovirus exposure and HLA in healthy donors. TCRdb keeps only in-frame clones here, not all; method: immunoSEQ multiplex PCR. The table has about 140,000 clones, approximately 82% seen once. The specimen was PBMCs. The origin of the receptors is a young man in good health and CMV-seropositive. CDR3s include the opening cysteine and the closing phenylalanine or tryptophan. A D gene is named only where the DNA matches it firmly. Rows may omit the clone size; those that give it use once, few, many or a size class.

CDR3 protein: CASSLTGGSNQPQHF; CDR3 DNA: TGTGCCAGCAGTCTCACAGGGGGGAGCAATCAGCCCCAGCATTTT; D gene: TRBD1; clone size: .; V gene: TRBV28; J gene: TRBJ1-5
CDR3 protein: CASGPQLAGGSGETQYF; CDR3 DNA: TGTGCCAGCGGTCCACAACTAGCGGGAGGATCCGGAGAGACCCAGTACTTC; D gene: TRBD2; clone size: once; V gene: TRBV19; J gene: TRBJ2-5
CDR3 protein: CASRDRGPGYGYTF; CDR3 DNA: TGTGCCAGCAGGGACAGGGGGCCTGGCTATGGCTACACCTTC; D gene: TRBD1; clone size: .; V gene: TRBV6-5; J gene: TRBJ1-2
CDR3 protein: CATSGGNYEQYF; CDR3 DNA: TGTGCCACGAGCGGGGGGAACTACGAGCAGTACTTC; D gene: TRBD2; clone size: .; V gene: TRBV7-9; J gene: TRBJ2-7
CDR3 protein: CASSRTGVGSYEQYF; CDR3 DNA: TGTGCCAGCAGCCGCACAGGGGTAGGATCCTACGAGCAGTACTTC; D gene: TRBD1; clone size: .; V gene: TRBV14; J gene: TRBJ2-7
CDR3 protein: CASSFVGGTGPAFF; CDR3 DNA: TGTGCCAGCAGCTTTGTGGGGGGGACCGGGCCAGCTTTCTTT; D gene: .; clone size: .; V gene: TRBV5-8; J gene: TRBJ1-1
CDR3 protein: CASSYAGTGGGGYTF; CDR3 DNA: TGTGCCAGCAGTTACGCCGGGACAGGGGGGGGAGGCTACACCTTC; D gene: TRBD1; clone size: .; V gene: TRBV2; J gene: TRBJ1-2
CDR3 protein: CASSARTGGTYGYTF; CDR3 DNA: TGTGCCAGCAGCGCGAGGACAGGGGGCACATATGGCTACACCTTC; D gene: TRBD1; clone size: .; V gene: TRBV5-8; J gene: TRBJ1-2
CDR3 protein: CASSRSQGTGRGETQYF; CDR3 DNA: TGTGCCAGCAGCCGATCACAGGGAACAGGGAGAGGGGAGACCCAGTACTTC; D gene: .; clone size: .; V gene: TRBV5-8; J gene: TRBJ2-5
CDR3 protein: CAIGETGGAGQPQHF; CDR3 DNA: TGTGCCATCGGAGAGACAGGGGGCGCCGGACAGCCCCAGCATTTT; D gene: TRBD1; clone size: .; V gene: TRBV10-3; J gene: TRBJ1-5
CDR3 protein: CASSQDRVNQFF; CDR3 DNA: TGTGCCAGCAGCCAAGATCGAGTCAACCAGTTCTTC; D gene: .; clone size: few; V gene: TRBV14; J gene: TRBJ2-1
CDR3 protein: CASTDTGELFF; CDR3 DNA: TGCGCCAGCACGGACACCGGGGAGCTGTTTTTT; D gene: .; clone size: .; V gene: TRBV5-1; J gene: TRBJ2-2
CDR3 protein: CASSYSQGSGYTF; CDR3 DNA: TGTGCCAGCAGTTACTCACAGGGGAGCGGCTACACCTTC; D gene: TRBD1; clone size: .; V gene: TRBV6-5; J gene: TRBJ1-2
CDR3 protein: CASSLSLTGLETQYF; CDR3 DNA: TGTGCCAGCAGCTTAAGCCTTACGGGTCTGGAGACCCAGTACTTC; D gene: .; clone size: .; V gene: TRBV11-2; J gene: TRBJ2-5